This T cell receptor beta chain was observed in a study of OX40 agonist ivuxolimab in advanced cancers. Study-wide background: Prior anti-PD-1, anti-PD-L1 or anti-CTLA-4 therapy was allowed; 35% to 40% had some. Study-wide results and limits: Clonal expansion by week 6 occurred in CD4+ and CD8+ blood T cells (at 0.1 to 3.0 mg/kg).

In the case of this clone: Its specificity is unknown.

Autoimmune disease history or systemic immunosuppression led to patient exclusion. Peripheral blood came from all dose cohorts at three timepoints. The CDR3 is made up of 15 amino acids. With 5 bases clipped from V and 4 bases from J, the junction kept 10 bases outside the gene matches. Germline V gene data show CDR1 as MDHEN and CDR2 as SYDVKM. Assay: immunoSEQ multiplex PCR; the TCRdb copy retains only in-frame clones and omits some. The table records roughly 120,000 clones, less than 95% of them present only once. The TCR originated in an adult with an advanced solid tumor such as melanoma, head and neck, liver or kidney cancer. This chain joins TRBV28 and TRBJ1-2; 7 bases are shared with TRBD1. The sample was CD4+ or CD8+ T cells sorted from blood, taken in a trial of the OX40 agonist ivuxolimab. Here the CDR3 reads CASSLEDRAFYGYTF. The CDR3 bases are TGTGCCAGCAGTCTGGAAGACAGGGCCTTCTATGGCTACACCTTC.